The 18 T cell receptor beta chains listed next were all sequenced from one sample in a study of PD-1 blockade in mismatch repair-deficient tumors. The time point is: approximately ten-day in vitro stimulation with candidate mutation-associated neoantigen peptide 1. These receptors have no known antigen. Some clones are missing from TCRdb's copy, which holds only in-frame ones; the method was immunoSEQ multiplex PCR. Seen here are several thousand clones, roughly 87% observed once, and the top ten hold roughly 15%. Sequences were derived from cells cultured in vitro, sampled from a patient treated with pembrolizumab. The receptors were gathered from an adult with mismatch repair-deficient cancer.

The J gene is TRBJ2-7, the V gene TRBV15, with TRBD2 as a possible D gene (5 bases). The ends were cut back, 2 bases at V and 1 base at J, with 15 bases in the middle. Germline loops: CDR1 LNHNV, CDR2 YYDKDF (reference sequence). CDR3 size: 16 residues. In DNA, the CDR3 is TGTGCCACCAGCAGAAACCCCGGTAGCGTTTCCTACGAGCAGTACTTC. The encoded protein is CATSRNPGSVSYEQYF.

CDR3 nucleotide sequence: TGTGCCAGTAGCAAAACTAGCACAGATACGCAGTATTTT. Its protein product is CASSKTSTDTQYF. The rearrangement joins TRBV19 to TRBJ2-3, with D unclear. Germline-derived CDR1 and CDR2 are LNHDA and SQIVND (reference sequence). The CDR3 contains 13 residues. Deletions cut 6 bases from V and 0 bases from J, with 7 bases between.

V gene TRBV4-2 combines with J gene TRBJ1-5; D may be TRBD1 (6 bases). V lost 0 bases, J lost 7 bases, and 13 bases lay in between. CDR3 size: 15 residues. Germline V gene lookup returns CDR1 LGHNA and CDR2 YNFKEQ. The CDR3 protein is CASSQDGVGGQPQHF. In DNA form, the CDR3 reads TGTGCCAGCAGCCAAGATGGAGTAGGGGGGCAGCCCCAGCATTTT.

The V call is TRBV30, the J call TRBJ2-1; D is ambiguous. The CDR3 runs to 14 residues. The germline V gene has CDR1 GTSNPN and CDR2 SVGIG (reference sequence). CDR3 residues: CVGTWASSYNEQFF. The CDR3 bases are TGTGTCGGTACTTGGGCGAGCTCCTACAATGAGCAGTTCTTC.

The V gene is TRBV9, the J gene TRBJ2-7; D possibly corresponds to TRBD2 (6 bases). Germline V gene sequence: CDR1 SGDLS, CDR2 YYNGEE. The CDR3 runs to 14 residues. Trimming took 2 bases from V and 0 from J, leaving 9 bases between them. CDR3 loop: CASSVSGLSYEQYF. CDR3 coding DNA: TGTGCCAGCAGCGTTAGCGGCCTCTCCTACGAGCAGTACTTC.

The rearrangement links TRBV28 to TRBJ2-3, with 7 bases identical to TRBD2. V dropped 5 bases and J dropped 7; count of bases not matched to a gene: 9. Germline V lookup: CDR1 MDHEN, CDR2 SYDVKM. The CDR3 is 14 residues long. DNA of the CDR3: TGTGCCAGCAGTCCCTTGGGAGGGAAATATACGCAGTATTTT. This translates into CASSPLGGKYTQYF.

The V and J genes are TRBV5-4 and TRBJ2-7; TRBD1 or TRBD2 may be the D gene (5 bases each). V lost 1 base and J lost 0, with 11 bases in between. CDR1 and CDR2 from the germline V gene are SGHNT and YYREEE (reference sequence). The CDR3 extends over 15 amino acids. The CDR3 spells CASSLSAGSSYEQYF. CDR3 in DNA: TGTGCCAGCAGCTTGTCGGCAGGGAGCTCCTACGAGCAGTACTTC.

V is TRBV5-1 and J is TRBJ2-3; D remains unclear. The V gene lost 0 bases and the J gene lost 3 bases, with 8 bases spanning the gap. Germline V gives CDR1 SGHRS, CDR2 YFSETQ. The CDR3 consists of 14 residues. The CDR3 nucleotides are TGCGCCAGCAGCTTGGTTCTTGTGACAGATACGCAGTATTTT. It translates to CASSLVLVTDTQYF.

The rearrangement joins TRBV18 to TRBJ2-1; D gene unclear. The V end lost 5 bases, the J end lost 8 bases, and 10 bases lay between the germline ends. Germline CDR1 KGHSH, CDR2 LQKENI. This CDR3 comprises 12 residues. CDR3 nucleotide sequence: TGTGCCAGCTCAACCATTCAGGATGAGCAGTTCTTC. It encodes CASSTIQDEQFF.

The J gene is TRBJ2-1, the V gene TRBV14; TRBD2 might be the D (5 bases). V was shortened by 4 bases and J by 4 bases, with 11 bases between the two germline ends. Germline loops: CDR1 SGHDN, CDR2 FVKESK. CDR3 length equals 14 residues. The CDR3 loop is CASSPRRRYNEQFF. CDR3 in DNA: TGTGCCAGCAGCCCCAGGAGGAGGTACAATGAGCAGTTCTTC.

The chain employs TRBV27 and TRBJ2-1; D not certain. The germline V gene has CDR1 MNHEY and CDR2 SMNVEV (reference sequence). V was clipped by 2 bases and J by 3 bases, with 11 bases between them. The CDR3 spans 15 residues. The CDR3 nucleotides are TGTGCCAGCAGTTTAGGGGTAGCAGACTACAATGAGCAGTTCTTC. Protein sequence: CASSLGVADYNEQFF.

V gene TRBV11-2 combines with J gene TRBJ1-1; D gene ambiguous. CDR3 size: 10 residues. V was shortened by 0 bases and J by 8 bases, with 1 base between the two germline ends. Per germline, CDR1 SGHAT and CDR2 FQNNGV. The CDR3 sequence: CASSLEEAFF. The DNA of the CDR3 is TGTGCCAGCAGCTTAGAGGAAGCTTTCTTT.

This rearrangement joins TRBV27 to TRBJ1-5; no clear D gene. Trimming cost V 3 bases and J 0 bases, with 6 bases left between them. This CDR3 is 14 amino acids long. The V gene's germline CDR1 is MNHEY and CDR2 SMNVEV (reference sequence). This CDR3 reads CASSLFGSNQPQHF. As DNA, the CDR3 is TGTGCCAGCAGTTTGTTCGGTAGCAATCAGCCCCAGCATTTT.

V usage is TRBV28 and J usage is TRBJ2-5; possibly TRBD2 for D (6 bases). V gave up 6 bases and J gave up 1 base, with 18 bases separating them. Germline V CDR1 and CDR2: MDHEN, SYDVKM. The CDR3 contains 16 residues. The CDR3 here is CASSASPREAQETQYF. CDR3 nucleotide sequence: TGTGCCAGCAGCGCGTCCCCCAGGGAGGCCCAAGAGACCCAGTACTTC.

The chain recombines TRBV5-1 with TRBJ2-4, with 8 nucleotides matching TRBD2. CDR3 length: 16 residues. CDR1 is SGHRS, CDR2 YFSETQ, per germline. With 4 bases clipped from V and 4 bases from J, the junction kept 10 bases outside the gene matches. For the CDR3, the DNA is TGCGCCAGCAGCCTCGCCACGGGGGGGCCAAAAAACATTCAGTACTTC. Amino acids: CASSLATGGPKNIQYF.

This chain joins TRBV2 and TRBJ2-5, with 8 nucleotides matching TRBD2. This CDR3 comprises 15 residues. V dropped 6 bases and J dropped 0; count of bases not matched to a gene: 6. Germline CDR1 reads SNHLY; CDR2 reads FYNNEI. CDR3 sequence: CASRGLALYQETQYF. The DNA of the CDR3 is TGTGCCAGCAGAGGACTAGCTCTGTACCAAGAGACCCAGTACTTC.

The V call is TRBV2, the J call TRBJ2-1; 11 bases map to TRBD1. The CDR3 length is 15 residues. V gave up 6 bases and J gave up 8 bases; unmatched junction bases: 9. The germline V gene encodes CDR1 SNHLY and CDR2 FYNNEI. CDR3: CASSGSDRGLDEQFF. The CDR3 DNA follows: TGTGCCAGCAGCGGATCGGACAGGGGGCTGGATGAGCAGTTCTTC.

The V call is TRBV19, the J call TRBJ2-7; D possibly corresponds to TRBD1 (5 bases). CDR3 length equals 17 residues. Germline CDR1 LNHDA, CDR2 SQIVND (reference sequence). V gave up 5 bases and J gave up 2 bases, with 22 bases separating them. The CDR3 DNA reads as TGTGCCAGTAGTGTATCCGGCACAGGCCCAAGCGCCTACGAGCAGTACTTC. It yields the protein CASSVSGTGPSAYEQYF.